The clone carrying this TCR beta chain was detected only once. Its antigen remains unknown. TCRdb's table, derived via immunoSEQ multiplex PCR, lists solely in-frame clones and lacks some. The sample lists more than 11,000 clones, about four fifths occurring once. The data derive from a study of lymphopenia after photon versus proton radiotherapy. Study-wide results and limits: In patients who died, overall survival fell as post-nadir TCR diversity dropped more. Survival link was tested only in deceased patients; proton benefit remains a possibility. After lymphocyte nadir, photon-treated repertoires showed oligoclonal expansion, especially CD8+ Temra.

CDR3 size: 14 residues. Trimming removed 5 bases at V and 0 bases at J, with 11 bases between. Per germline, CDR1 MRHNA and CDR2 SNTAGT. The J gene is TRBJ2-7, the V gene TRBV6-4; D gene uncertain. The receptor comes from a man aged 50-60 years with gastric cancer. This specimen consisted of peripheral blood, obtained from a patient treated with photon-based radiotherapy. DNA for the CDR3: TGTGCCAGCAGTCTTACTCAAAACTCCTACGAGCAGTACTTC. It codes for CASSLTQNSYEQYF.